This TCR beta chain comes out of a study of blood T cells in healthy people across ages. The CDR3 totals 16 residues. Primed by a sample-barcoded 5' primer and a J-beta primer mix, a second PCR proceeded for about 6 to 11 cycles. Each cDNA molecule carried a tag from a template-switch adaptor that contained 12 random nucleotides. TCRdb called the 5' RACE reads again in MiXCR, with one record for every CDR3 protein. The table records approximately 770,000 distinct CDR3 sequences, roughly 60% of them present only once. The chain recombines TRBV21-1 with TRBJ2-1. TRBV21-1 is a known pseudogene. The clonotype originates from a man aged 30 to 39 in good health. Sequences were obtained from blood. Here the CDR3 DNA reads TGTGCCAGCAGCAAAGATTCATCCATGGTTGACAATGAGCAGTTCTTC. As protein: CASSKDSSMVDNEQFF.